These T cell receptor beta chains were read from a single sample in a study of a mutant IDH1 vaccine in newly diagnosed glioma. Here immunoSEQ multiplex PCR was the method, and the copy in TCRdb shows in-frame clones only, minus some. This sample has tens of thousands of clones, with 85% found just once. Their cognate antigens are unknown. The specimen was PBMCs, collected from a glioma patient whose treatment included an IDH1 peptide vaccine. The receptors originated from a woman between 45 and 60 years old with glioma. Both conserved end residues are part of each CDR3. The D gene is left open where the match is weak. Size is stated for part of the rows, as once, few or many counts, or as a class when the clone is expanded.

abundance	v_gene	j_gene	d_gene	len	CDR3aa	CDR3nt
-	TRBV5-1	TRBJ1-2	TRBD1	14	CASSLATGGEGYTF	TGCGCCAGCAGCTTGGCCACAGGGGGCGAGGGCTACACCTTC
-	TRBV28	TRBJ2-5	-	12	CASSLVVQTQYF	TGTGCCAGCAGTTTGGTGGTACAGACCCAGTACTTC
-	TRBV7-2	TRBJ1-1	TRBD1	15	CASSLVRGKNTEAFF	TGTGCCAGCAGCTTAGTCAGGGGGAAAAACACTGAAGCTTTCTTT
-	TRBV4-1	TRBJ2-1	TRBD2	18	CASSLSGTSGARYNEQFF	TGCGCCAGCAGCCTTAGTGGGACTAGCGGAGCTAGGTACAATGAGCAGTTCTTC
-	TRBV7-9	TRBJ2-2	-	17	CASSLPDPGRITGELFF	TGTGCCAGCAGCCTCCCGGACCCGGGACGTATCACCGGGGAGCTGTTTTTT
-	TRBV6-5	TRBJ1-2	-	16	CASSYSRQRTNYGYTF	TGTGCCAGCAGTTACTCCCGCCAGAGGACTAACTATGGCTACACCTTC
-	TRBV5-6	TRBJ1-2	-	14	CASRRRVFDYGYTF	TGTGCCAGCCGCCGGAGGGTCTTTGACTATGGCTACACCTTC
-	TRBV5-1	TRBJ2-2	TRBD2	16	CASSLGTSVNTGELFF	TGCGCCAGCAGCTTGGGGACTAGCGTAAACACCGGGGAGCTGTTTTTT
-	TRBV9	TRBJ2-7	-	16	CASSVEPGVEGGEQYF	TGTGCCAGCAGCGTAGAACCGGGTGTCGAGGGCGGCGAGCAGTACTTC
once	TRBV4-1	TRBJ1-5	TRBD1	20	CASSQAGGSGGTYSNQPQHF	TGCGCCAGCAGCCAGGCCGGCGGGTCAGGGGGCACTTATAGCAATCAGCCCCAGCATTTT
-	TRBV30	TRBJ2-7	-	14	CAWKPRLMGYEQYF	TGTGCCTGGAAGCCCCGACTGATGGGCTACGAGCAGTACTTC
-	TRBV5-1	TRBJ2-5	-	13	CASSVEYQETQYF	TGCGCCAGCAGCGTGGAGTACCAAGAGACCCAGTACTTC
-	TRBV5-4	TRBJ1-3	-	16	CASSSQGYTSGNTIYF	TGTGCCAGCAGCTCACAGGGATATACGTCTGGAAACACCATATATTTT
-	TRBV6-5	TRBJ2-1	-	14	CASSSLSGYNEQFF	TGTGCCAGCAGTAGCCTTAGCGGCTACAATGAGCAGTTCTTC
-	TRBV10-3	TRBJ2-2	-	15	CAISRQTREAGELFF	TGTGCCATCAGCCGGCAGACTCGAGAGGCCGGGGAGCTGTTTTTT
-	TRBV5-1	TRBJ2-7	TRBD1	13	CASSPGTAYEQYF	TGCGCCAGCAGCCCAGGGACAGCCTACGAGCAGTACTTC
-	TRBV7-9	TRBJ2-5	-	15	CASSLRSHGQETQYF	TGTGCCAGCAGCTTAAGATCCCACGGACAAGAGACCCAGTACTTC
-	TRBV2	TRBJ2-2	TRBD2	17	CASRATSGRISDGELFF	TGTGCCAGCAGGGCGACTAGCGGGAGGATTAGTGACGGGGAGCTGTTTTTT
-	TRBV11-2	TRBJ1-2	-	14	CASSLSPANYGYTF	TGTGCCAGCAGCTTATCCCCAGCTAACTATGGCTACACCTTC
-	TRBV27	TRBJ2-1	-	15	CASTSRDSQNNEQFF	TGTGCCAGCACTAGCCGGGACTCGCAAAACAATGAGCAGTTCTTC
once	TRBV7-8	TRBJ2-1	-	15	CASSLGSAGDNEQFF	TGTGCCAGCAGCTTAGGTTCGGCAGGAGACAATGAGCAGTTCTTC
-	TRBV19	TRBJ2-5	-	16	CASSVNRRLQGETQYF	TGTGCCAGTAGTGTGAACAGGAGGCTCCAGGGGGAGACCCAGTACTTC
-	TRBV19	TRBJ2-3	-	16	CASSPNRVLGTDTQYF	TGTGCCAGTAGTCCCAACAGGGTTCTTGGGACAGATACGCAGTATTTT
-	TRBV11-2	TRBJ2-1	TRBD1	15	CASSTHRGRGYEQFF	TGTGCCAGCAGCACCCACAGGGGGCGCGGGTATGAGCAGTTCTTC
-	TRBV5-6	TRBJ1-5	-	13	CASSLDSNQPQHF	TGTGCCAGCAGCTTGGACAGCAATCAGCCCCAGCATTTT